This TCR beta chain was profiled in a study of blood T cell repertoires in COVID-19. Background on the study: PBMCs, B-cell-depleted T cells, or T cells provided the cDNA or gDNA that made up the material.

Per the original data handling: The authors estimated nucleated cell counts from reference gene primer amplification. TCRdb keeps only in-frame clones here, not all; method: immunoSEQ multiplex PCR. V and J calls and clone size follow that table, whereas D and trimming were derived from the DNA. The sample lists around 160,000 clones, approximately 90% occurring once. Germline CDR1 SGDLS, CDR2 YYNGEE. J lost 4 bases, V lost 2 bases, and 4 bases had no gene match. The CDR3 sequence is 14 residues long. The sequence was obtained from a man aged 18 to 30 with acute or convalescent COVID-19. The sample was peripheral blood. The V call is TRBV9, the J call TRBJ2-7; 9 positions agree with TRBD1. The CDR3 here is CASSVGTGNYEQYF. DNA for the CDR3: TGTGCCAGCAGCGTCGGGACAGGGAATTACGAGCAGTACTTC.